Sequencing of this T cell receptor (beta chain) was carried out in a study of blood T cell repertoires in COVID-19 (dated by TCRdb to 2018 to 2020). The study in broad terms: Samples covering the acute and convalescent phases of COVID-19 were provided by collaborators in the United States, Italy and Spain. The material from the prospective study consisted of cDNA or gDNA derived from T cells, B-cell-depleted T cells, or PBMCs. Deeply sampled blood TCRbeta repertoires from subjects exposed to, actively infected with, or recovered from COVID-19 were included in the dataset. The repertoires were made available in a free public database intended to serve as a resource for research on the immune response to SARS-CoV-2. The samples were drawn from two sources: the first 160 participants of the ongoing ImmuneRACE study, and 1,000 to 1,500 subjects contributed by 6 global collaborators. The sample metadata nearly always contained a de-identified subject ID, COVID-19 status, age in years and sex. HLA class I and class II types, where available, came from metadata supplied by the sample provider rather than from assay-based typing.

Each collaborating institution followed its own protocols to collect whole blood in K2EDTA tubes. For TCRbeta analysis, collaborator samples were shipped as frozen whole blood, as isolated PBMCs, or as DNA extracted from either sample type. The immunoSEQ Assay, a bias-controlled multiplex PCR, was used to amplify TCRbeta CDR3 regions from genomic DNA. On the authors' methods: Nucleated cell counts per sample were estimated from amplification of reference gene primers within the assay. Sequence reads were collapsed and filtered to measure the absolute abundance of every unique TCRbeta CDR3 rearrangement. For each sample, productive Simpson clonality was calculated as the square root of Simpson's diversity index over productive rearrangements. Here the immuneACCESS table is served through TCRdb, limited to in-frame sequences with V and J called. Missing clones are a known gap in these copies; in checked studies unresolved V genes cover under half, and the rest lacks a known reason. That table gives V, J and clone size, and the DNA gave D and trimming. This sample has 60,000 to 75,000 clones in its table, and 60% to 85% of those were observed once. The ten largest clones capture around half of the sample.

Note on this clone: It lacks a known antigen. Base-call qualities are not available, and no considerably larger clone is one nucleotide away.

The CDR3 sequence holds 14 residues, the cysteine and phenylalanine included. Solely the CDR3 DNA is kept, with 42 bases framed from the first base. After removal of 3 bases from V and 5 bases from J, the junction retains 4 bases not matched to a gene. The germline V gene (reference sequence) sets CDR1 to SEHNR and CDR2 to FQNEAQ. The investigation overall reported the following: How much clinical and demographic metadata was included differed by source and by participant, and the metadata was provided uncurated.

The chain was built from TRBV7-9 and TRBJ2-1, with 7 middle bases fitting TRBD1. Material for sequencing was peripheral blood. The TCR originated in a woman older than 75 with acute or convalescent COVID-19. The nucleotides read TGTGCCAGCAGCTTCCTGGACAGGAACAATGAGCAGTTCTTC. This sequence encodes CASSFLDRNNEQFF.